This T cell receptor beta chain comes out of a study of blood T cell repertoires in COVID-19. Across the study: COVID-19 samples collected from the United States, Italy and Spain covered acute and convalescent phases.

Losses at the gene ends were 5 bases for V and 7 bases for J; bases not matched to a gene: 9. This CDR3 spans 14 amino acids. CDR1 is SGHTA, CDR2 FQGTGA, per germline. The repertoire was sequenced with immunoSEQ multiplex PCR; TCRdb's copy has only in-frame clones and lacks some. The repertoire holds approximately 290,000 clones, with 75% to 95% as singletons. Participants had their cohort set by participant-reported clinical history. Resolution of symptoms, clearance, or two negative PCRs was present in recovered Cohort 3 donors. The TCR sequence derives from a woman aged 25 to 39 who had recovered from COVID-19. The gene calls are TRBV7-3 and TRBJ1-2; 8 bases fit TRBD1. Input material: PBMCs or T cells enriched from blood (not recorded which). The CDR3 coding sequence is TGTGCCAGCAGCCCAACTGGACAGGGAGGTGGCTACACCTTC. This gives the protein CASSPTGQGGGYTF.